This T cell receptor beta chain stems from a study of CD8 T cells in Susac syndrome. Across the whole study: The Susac syndrome patients were therapy-naive, on corticosteroids, or on intravenous immunoglobulin alone at blood draw.

Germline CDR1 reads LGHDT; CDR2 reads YNNKEL (reference sequence). With 4 bases removed from V and 6 bases from J, the gap between germline ends came to 7 bases. This CDR3 is 12 amino acids long. With random hexamers, about 0.45 to 1 ug RNA was reverse transcribed. Across 54 Vbeta and 13 Jbeta, TCR beta CDR3 was amplified with immunoSEQ multiplex PCR. TCRdb itself ran the immunoSEQ multiplex PCR reads through MiXCR, one entry per CDR3 protein. The table shows more than 150,000 distinct CDR3 sequences, with approximately 94% occurring only once. This sequence joins TRBV3-1 and TRBJ2-1; D unclear. The sequenced material came from CD4+ T cells from PBMCs. The source is a human donor with Susac syndrome. CDR3 sequence reads: CASSPHTNEQFF. The CDR3 bases are TGTGCCAGCAGCCCGCACACCAATGAGCAGTTCTTC.